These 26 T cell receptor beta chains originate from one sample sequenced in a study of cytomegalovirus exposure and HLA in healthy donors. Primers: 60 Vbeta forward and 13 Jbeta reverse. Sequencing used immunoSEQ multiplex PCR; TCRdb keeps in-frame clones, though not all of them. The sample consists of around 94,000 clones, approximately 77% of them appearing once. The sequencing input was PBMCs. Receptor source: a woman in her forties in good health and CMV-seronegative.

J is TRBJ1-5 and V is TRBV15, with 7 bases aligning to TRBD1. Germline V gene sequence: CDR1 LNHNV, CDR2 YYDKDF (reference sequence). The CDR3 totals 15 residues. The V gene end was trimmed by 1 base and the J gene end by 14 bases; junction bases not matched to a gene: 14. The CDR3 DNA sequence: TGTGCCACCAGCAGAGCGGGACAGAAGGCGCTGGGGAAGCATTTT. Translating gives CATSRAGQKALGKHF.

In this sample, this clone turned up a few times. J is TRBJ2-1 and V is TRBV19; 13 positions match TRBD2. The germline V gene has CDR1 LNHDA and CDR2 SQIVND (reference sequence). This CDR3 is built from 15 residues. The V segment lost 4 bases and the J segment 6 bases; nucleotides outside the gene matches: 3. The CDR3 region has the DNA TGTGCCAGTAGTAGCACTAGCGGGGGGGTCAATGAGCAGTTCTTC. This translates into CASSSTSGGVNEQFF.

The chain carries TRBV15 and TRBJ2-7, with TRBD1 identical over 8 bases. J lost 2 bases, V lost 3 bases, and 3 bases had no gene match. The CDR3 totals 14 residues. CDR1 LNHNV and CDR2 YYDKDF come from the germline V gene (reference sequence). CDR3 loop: CATSRGQATYEQYF. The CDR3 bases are TGTGCCACCAGCAGGGGACAGGCCACCTACGAGCAGTACTTC.

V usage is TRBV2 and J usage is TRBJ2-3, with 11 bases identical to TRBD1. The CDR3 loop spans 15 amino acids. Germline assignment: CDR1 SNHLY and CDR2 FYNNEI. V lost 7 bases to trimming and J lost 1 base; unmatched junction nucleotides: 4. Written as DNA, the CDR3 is TGTGCCAGCAAGGGACAGGGGGGAGGCACAGATACGCAGTATTTT. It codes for CASKGQGGGTDTQYF.

For the CDR3, the DNA is TGCGCCAGCAGCCAAGATAGGGGGACAGGGGTCGAGCAGTACTTC. It yields the protein CASSQDRGTGVEQYF. This chain uses TRBV4-1 with TRBJ2-7; TRBD1 matches at 10 bases. Trimming at V came to 0 bases and at J to 6 bases, leaving 5 bases not matched to a gene. This CDR3 spans 15 amino acids. In germline, CDR1 is MGHRA, CDR2 YSYEKL.

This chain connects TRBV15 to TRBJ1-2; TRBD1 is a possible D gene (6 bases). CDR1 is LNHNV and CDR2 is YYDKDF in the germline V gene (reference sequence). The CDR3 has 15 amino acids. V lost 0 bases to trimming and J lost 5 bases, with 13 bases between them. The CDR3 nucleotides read TGTGCCACCAGCAGAGATCAGGGGTTTGGGTATGGCTACACCTTC. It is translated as CATSRDQGFGYGYTF. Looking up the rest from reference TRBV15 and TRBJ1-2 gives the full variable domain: DAMVIQNPRYQVTQFGKPVTLSCSQTLNHNVMYWYQQKSSQAPKLLFHYYDKDFNNEADTPDNFQSRRPNTSFCFLDIRSPGLGDTAMYLCATSRDQGFGYGYTFGSGTRLTVV.

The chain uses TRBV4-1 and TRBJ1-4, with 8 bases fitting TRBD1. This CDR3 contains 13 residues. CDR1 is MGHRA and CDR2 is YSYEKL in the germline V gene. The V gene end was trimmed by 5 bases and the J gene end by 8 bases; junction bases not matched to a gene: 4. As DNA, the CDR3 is TGCGCCAGCAGCATCGACAGGGGAGAAAAACTGTTTTTT. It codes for CASSIDRGEKLFF.

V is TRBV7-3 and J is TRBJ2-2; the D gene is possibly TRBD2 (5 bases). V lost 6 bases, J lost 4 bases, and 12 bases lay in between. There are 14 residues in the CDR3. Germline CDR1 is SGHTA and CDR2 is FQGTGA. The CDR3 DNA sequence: TGTGCCAGCAGGGAAACTAGGGCCACCGGGGAGCTGTTTTTT. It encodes CASRETRATGELFF.

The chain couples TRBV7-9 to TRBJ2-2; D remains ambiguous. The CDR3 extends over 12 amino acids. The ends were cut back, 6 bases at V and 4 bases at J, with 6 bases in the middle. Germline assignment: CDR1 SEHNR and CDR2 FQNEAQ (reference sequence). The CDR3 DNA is TGTGCCAGCAGACATATCACCGGGGAGCTGTTTTTT. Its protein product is CASRHITGELFF.

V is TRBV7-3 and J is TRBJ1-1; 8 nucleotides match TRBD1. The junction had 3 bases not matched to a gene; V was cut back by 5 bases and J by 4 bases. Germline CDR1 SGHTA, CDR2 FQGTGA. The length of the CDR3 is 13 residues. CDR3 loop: CASSPGGTTEAFF. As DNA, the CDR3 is TGTGCCAGCAGCCCAGGGGGCACCACTGAAGCTTTCTTT.

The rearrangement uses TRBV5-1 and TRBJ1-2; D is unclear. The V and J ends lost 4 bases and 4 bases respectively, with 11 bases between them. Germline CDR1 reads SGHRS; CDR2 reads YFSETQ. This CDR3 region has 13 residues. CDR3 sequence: CASSPEVPYGYTF. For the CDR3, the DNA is TGCGCCAGCAGCCCGGAGGTCCCCTATGGCTACACCTTC.

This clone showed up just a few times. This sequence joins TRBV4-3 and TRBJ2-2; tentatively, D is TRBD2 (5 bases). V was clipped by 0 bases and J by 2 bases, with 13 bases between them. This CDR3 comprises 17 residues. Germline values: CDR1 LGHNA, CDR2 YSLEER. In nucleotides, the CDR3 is TGCGCCAGCAGCCAAGAAGTGACGGGAAGTAACACCGGGGAGCTGTTTTTT. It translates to CASSQEVTGSNTGELFF.

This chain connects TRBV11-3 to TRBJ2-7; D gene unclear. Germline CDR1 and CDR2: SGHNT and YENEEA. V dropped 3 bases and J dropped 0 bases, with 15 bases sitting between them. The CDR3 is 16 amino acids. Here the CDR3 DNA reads TGTGCCAGCAGCTTGGATAGGCAGGCGATCTCCTACGAGCAGTACTTC. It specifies CASSLDRQAISYEQYF.

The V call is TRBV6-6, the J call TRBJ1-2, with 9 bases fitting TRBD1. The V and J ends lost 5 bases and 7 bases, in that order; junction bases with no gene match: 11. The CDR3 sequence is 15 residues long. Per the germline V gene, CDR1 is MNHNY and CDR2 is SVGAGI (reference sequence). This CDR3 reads CASSPNRDRVIGYTF. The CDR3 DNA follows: TGTGCCAGCAGTCCGAACCGGGACAGGGTAATTGGCTACACCTTC.

CDR3: CAWSVLGGPFYGYTF. The CDR3 bases are TGTGCCTGGAGTGTACTCGGGGGGCCGTTCTATGGCTACACCTTC. The chain combines TRBV30 with TRBJ1-2, with D perhaps TRBD1 (6 bases). The CDR3 totals 15 residues. The V gene's germline CDR1 is GTSNPN and CDR2 SVGIG (reference sequence). Trimming left V 0 bases short and J 4 bases short, with 15 bases between.

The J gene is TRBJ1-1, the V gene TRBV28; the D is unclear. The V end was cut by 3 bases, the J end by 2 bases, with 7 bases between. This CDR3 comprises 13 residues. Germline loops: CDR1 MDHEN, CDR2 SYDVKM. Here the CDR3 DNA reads TGTGCCAGCAGTTTCCCCGGTAACACTGAAGCTTTCTTT. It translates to CASSFPGNTEAFF.

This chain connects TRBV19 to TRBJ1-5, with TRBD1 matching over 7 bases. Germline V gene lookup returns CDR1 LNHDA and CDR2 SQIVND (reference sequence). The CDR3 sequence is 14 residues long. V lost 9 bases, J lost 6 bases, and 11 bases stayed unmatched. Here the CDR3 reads CASKSQGSVQPQHF. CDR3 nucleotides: TGTGCCAGCAAGTCACAGGGGTCGGTTCAGCCCCAGCATTTT.

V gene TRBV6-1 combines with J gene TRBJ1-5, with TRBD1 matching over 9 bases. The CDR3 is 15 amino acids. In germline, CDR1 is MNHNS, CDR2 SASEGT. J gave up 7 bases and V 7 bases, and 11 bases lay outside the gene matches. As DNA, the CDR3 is TGTGCCAGCATTCGTCCGGGACAGGGTAACCAGCCCCAGCATTTT. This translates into CASIRPGQGNQPQHF.

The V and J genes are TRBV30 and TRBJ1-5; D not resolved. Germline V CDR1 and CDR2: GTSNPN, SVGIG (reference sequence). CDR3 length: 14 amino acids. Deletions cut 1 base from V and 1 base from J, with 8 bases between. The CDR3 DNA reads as TGTGCCTGGAGTGCTAATCCAAGCAATCAGCCCCAGCATTTT. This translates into CAWSANPSNQPQHF.

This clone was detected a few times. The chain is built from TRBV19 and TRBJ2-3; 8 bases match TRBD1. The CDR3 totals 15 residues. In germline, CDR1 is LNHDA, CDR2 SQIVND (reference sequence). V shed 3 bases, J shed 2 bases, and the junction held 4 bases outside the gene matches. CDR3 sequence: CASSMGRGLTDTQYF. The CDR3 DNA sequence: TGTGCCAGTAGTATGGGCAGGGGGCTCACAGATACGCAGTATTTT.

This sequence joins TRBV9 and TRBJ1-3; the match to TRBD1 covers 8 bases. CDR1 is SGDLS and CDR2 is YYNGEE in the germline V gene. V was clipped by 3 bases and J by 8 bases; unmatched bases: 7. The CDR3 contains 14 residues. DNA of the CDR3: TGTGCCAGCAGCGCCCCAGGGGGCACGGACACCATATATTTT. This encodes CASSAPGGTDTIYF.

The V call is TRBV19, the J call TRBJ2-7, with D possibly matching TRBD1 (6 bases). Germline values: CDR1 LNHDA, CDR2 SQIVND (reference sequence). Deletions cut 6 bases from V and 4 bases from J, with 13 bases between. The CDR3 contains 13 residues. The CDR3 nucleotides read TGTGCCAGTAGCGGCAGGGGTGGGTACGAGCAGTACTTC. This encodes CASSGRGGYEQYF.

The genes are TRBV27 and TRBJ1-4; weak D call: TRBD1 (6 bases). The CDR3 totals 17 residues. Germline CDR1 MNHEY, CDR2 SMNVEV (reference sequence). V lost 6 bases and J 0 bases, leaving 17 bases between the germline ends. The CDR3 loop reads CASRPGQSLATNEKLFF. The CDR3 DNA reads TGTGCCAGCAGACCGGGACAAAGCTTGGCAACTAATGAAAAACTGTTTTTT.

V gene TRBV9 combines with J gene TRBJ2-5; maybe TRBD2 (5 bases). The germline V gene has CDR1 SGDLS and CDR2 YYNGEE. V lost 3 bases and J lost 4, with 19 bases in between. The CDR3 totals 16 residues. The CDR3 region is CASSEDPWGDGETQYF. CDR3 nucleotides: TGTGCCAGCAGCGAGGACCCTTGGGGAGATGGAGAGACCCAGTACTTC.

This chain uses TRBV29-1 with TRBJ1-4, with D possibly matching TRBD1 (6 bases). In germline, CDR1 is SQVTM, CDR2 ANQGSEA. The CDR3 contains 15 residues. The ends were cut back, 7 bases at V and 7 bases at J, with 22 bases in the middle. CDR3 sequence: CSASAGGQVGEKLFF. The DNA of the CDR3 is TGCAGCGCTTCCGCCGGGGGGCAGGTCGGTGAAAAACTGTTTTTT.

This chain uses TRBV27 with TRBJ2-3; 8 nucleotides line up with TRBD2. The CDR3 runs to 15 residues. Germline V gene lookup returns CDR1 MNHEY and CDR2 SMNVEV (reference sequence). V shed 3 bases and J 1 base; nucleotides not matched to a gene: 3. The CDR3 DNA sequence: TGTGCCAGCAGTTTGGGACTAGAGGGCACAGATACGCAGTATTTT. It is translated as CASSLGLEGTDTQYF.